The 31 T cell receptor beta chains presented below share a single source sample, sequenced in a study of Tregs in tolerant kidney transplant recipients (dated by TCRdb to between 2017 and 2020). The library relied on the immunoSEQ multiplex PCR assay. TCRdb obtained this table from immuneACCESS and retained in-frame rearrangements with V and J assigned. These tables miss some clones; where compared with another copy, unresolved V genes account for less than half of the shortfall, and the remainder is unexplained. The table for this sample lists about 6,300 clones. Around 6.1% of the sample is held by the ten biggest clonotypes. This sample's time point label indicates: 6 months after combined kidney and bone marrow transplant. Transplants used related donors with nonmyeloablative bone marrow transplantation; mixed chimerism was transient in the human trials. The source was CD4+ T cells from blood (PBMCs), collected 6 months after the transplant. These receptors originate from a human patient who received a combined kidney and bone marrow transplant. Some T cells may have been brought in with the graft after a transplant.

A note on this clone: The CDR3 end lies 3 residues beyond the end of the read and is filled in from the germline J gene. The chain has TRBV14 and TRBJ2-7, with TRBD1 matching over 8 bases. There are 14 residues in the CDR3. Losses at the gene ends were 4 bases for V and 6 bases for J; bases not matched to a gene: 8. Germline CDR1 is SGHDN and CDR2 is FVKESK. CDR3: CASSRTGNRFEQYF. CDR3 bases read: TGTGCCAGCAGCCGGACAGGGAATCGCTTCGAG.

This CDR3 reads CASSPGLYSGNTIYF. The sequenced part of the CDR3 DNA is TGTGCCAGCTCACCGGGGCTCTACTCTGGAAACACC. The chain carries TRBV18 and TRBJ1-3; D perhaps matches TRBD1 (5 bases). The read gets to within 3 residues of the CDR3 end, and the germline J gene fills in the rest. There are 15 residues in the CDR3. V gave up 3 bases and J gave up 0 bases, with 9 bases separating them. In germline, CDR1 is KGHSH, CDR2 LQKENI.

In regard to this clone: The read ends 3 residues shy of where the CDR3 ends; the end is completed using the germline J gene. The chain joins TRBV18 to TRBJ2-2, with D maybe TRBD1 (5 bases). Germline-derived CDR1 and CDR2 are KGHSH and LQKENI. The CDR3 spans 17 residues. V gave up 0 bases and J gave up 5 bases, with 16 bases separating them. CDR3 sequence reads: CASSPPFGQGSTGELFF. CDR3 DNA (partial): TGTGCCAGCTCACCACCTTTTGGGCAGGGATCTACCGGGGAG.

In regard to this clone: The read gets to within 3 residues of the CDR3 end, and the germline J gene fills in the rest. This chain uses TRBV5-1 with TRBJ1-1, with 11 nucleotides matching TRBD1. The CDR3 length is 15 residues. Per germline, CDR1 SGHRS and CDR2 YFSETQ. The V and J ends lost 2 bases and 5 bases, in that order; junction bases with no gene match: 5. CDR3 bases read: TGCGCCAGCAGCTTAGAGGGGGACAGGGGGACTGAA. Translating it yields CASSLEGDRGTE. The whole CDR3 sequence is CASSLEGDRGTEAFF. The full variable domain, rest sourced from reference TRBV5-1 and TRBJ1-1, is KAGVTQTPRYLIKTRGQQVTLSCSPISGHRSVSWYQQTPGQGLQFLFEYFSETQRNKGNFPGRFSGRQFSNSRSEMNVSTLELGDSALYLCASSLEGDRGTEAFFGQGTRLTVV.

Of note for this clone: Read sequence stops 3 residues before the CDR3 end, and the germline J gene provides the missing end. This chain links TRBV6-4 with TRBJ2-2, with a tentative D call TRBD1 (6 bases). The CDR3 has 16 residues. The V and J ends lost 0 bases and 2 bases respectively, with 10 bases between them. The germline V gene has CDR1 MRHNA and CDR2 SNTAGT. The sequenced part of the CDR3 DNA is TGTGCCAGCAGTGACTCCGGGACAACAAACACCGGGGAG. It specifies CASSDSGTTNTGE. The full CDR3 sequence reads CASSDSGTTNTGELFF.

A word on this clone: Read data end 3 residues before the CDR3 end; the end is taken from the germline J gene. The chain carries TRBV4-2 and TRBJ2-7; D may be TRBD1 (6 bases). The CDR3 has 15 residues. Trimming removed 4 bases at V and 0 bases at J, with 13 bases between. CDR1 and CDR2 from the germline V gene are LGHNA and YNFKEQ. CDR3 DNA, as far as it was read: TGTGCCAGCAGCCGGAACAGGGAGAGCTCCTACGAG. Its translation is CASSRNRESSYE. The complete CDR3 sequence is CASSRNRESSYEQYF.

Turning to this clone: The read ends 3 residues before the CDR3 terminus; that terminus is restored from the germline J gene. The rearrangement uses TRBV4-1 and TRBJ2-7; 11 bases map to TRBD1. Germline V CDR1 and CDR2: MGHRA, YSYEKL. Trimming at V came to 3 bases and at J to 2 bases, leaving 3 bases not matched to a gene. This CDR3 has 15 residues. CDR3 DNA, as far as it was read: TGCGCCAGCAGCCACCCGGGACAGGGGGCCTACGAG. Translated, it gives CASSHPGQGAYE. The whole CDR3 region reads CASSHPGQGAYEQYF.

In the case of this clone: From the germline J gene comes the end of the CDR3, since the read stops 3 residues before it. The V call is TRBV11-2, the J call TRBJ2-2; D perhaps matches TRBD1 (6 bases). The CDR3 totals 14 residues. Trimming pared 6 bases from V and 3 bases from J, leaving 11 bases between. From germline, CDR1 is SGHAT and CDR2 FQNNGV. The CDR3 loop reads CASRWGQDTGELFF. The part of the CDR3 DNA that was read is TGTGCCAGCAGGTGGGGACAAGACACCGGGGAG.

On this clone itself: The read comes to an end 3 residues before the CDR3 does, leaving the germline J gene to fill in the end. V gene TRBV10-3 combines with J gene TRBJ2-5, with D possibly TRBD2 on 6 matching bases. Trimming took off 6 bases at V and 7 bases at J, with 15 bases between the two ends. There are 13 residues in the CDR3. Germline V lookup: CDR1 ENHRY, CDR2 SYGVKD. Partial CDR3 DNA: TGTGCCATCAGCGGGGACTTTTACGCGACC. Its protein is CAISGDFYAT. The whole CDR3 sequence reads CAISGDFYATQYF.

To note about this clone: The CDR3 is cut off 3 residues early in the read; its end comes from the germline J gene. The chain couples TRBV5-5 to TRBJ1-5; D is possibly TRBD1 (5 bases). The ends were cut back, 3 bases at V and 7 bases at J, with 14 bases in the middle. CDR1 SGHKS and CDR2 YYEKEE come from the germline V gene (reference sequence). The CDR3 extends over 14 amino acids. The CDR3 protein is CASSSLGGVQPQHF. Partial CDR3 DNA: TGTGCCAGCAGCTCTTTGGGGGGAGTACAGCCC.

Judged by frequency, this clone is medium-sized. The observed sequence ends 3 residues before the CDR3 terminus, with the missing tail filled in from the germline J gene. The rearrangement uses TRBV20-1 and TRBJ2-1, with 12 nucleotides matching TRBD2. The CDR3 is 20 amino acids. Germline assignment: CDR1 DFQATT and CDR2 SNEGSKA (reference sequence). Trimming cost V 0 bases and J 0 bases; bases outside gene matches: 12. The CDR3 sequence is CSARDLTSGRFPSSYNEQFF. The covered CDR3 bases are TGCAGTGCTAGAGATCTAACTAGCGGGAGGTTCCCAAGCTCCTACAATGAG.

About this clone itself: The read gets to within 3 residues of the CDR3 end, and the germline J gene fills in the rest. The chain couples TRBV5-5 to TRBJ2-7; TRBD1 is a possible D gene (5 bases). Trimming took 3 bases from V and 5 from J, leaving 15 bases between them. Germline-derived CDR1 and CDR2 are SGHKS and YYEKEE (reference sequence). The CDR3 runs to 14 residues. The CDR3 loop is CASSYGNRQNEQYF. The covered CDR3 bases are TGTGCCAGCAGCTATGGAAACAGGCAAAACGAG.

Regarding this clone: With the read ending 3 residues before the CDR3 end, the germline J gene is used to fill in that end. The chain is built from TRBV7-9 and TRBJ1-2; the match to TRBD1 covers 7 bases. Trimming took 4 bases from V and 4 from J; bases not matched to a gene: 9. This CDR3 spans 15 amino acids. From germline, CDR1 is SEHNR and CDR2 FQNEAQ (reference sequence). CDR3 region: CASSSDREFSYGYTF. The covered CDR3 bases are TGTGCCAGCAGCTCAGACAGGGAATTTTCCTATGGC.

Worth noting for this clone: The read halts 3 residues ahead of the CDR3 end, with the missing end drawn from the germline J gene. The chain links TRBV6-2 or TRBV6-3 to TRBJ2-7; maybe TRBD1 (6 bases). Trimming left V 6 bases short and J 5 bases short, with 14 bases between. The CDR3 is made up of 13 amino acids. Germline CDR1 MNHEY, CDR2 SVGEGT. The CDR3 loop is CASRDSSFHEQYF. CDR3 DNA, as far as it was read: TGTGCCAGCAGGGACAGTTCGTTCCACGAG.

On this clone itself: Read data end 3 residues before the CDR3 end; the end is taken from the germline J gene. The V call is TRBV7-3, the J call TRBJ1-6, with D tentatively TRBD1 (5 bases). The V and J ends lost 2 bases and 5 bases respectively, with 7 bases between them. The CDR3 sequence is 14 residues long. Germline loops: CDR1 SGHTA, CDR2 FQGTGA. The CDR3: CASSLSGNNSPLHF. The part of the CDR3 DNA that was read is TGTGCCAGCAGCTTATCAGGGAATAATTCACCC.

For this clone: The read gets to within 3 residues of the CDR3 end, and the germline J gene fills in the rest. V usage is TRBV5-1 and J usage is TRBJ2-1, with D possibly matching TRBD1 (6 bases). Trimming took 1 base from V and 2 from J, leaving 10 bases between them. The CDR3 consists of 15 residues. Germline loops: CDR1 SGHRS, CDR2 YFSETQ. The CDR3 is CASSLIRTAYNEQFF. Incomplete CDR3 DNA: TGCGCCAGCAGCTTGATTAGGACAGCCTACAATGAG.

The CDR3 is CASRGPGLAGGSSYNEQFF. Incomplete CDR3 DNA: TGCGCCAGCAGGGGACCGGGACTAGCGGGGGGGAGCTCCTACAATGAG. This sequence joins TRBV5-1 and TRBJ2-1, with 16 bases lining up with TRBD2. The read terminates 3 residues ahead of where the CDR3 ends, so the germline J gene completes it. Germline CDR1 reads SGHRS; CDR2 reads YFSETQ. The junction had 8 bases not matched to a gene; V was cut back by 5 bases and J by 0 bases. The CDR3 spans 19 residues.

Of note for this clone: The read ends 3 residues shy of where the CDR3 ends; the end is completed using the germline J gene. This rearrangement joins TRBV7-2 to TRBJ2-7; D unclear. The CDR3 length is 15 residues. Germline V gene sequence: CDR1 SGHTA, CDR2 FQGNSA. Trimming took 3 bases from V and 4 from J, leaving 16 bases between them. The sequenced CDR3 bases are TGTGCCAGCAGCTTCAGCCACGGCAGGCCGTACGAG. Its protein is CASSFSHGRPYE. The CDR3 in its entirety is CASSFSHGRPYEQYF. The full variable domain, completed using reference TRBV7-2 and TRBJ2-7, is GAGVSQSPSNKVTEKGKDVELRCDPISGHTALYWYRQSLGQGLEFLIYFQGNSAPDKSGLPSDRFSAERTGGSVSTLTIQRTQQEDSAVYLCASSFSHGRPYEQYFGPGTRLTVT.

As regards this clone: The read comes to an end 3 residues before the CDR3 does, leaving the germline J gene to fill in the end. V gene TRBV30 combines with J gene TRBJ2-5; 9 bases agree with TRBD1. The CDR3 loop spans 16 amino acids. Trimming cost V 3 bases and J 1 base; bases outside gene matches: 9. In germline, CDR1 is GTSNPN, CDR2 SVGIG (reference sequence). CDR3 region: CAWSRGQGTVQETQYF. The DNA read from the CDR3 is TGTGCCTGGAGCCGCGGACAGGGGACCGTCCAAGAGACC.

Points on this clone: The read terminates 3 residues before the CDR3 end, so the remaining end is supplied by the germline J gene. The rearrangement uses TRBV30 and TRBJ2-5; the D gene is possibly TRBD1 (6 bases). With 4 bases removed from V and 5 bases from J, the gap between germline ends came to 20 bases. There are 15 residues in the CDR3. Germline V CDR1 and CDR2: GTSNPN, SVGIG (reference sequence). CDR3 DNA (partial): TGTGCCTGGACACAGGGAGACCTGATCAGGGAGACC. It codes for CAWTQGDLIRET. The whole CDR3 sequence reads CAWTQGDLIRETQYF.

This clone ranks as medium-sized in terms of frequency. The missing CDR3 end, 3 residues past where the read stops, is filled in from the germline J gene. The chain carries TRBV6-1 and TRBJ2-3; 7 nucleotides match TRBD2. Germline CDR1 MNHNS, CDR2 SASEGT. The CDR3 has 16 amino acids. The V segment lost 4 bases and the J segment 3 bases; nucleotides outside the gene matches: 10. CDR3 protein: CASSVGILAETDTQYF. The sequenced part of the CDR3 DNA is TGTGCCAGCAGTGTGGGCATCCTAGCGGAGACAGATACG.

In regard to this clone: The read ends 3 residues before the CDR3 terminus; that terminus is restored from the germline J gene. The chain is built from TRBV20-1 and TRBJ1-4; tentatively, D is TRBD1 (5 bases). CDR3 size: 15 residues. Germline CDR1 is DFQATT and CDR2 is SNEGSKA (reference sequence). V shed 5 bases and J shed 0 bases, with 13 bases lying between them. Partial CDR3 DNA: TGCAGTGCTCCCGACAGACGAACAACTAATGAAAAA. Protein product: CSAPDRRTTNEK. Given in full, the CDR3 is CSAPDRRTTNEKLFF.

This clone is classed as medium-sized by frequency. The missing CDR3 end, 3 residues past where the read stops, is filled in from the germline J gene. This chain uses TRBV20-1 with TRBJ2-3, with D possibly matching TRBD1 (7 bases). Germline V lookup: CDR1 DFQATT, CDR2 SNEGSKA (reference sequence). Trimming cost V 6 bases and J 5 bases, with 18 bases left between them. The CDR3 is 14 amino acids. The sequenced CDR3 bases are TGCAGTGCGAGCAGGGGGGCGGTAAGAGATACG. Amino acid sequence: CSASRGAVRDT. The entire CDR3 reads CSASRGAVRDTQYF.

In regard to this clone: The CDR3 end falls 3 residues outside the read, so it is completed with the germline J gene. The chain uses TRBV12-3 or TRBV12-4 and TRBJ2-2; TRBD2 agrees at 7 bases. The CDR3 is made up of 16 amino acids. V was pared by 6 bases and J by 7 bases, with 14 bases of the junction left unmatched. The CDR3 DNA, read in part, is TGTGCCAGCAGGCGTCGCGGGAGTAGTTTGGGCGGGGAG. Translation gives CASRRRGSSLGGE. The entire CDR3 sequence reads CASRRRGSSLGGELFF.

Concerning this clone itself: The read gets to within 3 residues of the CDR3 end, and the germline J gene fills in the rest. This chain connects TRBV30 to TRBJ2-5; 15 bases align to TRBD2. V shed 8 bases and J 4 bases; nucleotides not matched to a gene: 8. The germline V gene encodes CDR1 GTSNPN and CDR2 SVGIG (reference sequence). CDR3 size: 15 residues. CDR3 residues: CATGLAGGPGETQYF. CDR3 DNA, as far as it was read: TGTGCCACCGGACTAGCGGGAGGGCCCGGAGAGACC.

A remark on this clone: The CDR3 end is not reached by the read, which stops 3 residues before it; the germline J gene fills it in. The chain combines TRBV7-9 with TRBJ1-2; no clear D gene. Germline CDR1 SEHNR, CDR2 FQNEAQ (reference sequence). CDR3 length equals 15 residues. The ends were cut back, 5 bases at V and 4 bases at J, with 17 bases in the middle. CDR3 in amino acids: CASSTPGNPLYGYTF. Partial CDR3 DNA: TGTGCCAGCAGCACCCCAGGAAATCCCCTCTATGGC.

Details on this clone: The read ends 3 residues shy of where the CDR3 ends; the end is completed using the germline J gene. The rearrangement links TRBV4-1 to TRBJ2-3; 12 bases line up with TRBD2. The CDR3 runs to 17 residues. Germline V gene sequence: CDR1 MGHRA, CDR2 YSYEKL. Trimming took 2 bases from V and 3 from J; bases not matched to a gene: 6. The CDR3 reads CASSQNRLAGVTDTQYF. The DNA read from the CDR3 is TGCGCCAGCAGCCAAAACAGACTAGCGGGAGTAACAGATACG.

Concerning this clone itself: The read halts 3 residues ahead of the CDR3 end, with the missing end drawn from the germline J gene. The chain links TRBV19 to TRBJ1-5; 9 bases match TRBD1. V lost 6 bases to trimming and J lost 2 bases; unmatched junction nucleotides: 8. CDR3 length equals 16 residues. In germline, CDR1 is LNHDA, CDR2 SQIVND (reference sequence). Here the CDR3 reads CASSQSGQGRNQPQHF. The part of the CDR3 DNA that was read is TGTGCCAGTAGCCAGTCGGGACAGGGACGCAATCAGCCC. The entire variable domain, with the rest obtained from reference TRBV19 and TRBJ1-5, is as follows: DGGITQSPKYLFRKEGQNVTLSCEQNLNHDAMYWYRQDPGQGLRLIYYSQIVNDFQKGDIAEGYSVSREKKESFPLTVTSAQKNPTAFYLCASSQSGQGRNQPQHFGDGTRLSIL.

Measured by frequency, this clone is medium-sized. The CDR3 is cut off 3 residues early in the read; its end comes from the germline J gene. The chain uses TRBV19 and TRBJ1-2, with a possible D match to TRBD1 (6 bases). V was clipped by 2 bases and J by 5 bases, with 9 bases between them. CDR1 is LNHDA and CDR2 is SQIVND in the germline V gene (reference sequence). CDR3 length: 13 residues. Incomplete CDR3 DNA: TGTGCCAGTAGTATATTACAGGGATATGGC. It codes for CASSILQGYG. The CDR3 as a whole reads CASSILQGYGYTF.

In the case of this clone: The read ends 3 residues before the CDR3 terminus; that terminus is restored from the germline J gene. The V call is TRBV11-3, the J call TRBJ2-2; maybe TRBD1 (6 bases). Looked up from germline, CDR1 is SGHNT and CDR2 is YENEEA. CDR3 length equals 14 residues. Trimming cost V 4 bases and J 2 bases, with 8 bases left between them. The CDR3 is CASSSTGNTGELFF. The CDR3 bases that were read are TGTGCCAGCAGCTCGACAGGAAACACCGGGGAG.

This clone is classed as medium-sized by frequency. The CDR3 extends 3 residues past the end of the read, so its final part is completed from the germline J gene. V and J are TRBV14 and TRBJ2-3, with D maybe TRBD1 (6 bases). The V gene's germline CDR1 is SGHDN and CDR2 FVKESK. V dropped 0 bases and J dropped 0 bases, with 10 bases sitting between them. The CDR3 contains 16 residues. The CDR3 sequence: CASSQDRGMSTDTQYF. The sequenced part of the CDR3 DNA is TGTGCCAGCAGCCAAGACAGGGGAATGAGCACAGATACG.